This T cell receptor beta chain came from a study of CD8+ T cells in alopecia areata. The trim removed 7 bases at V and 4 bases at J, leaving 5 bases unmatched. The CDR3 is made up of 12 amino acids. The V gene's germline CDR1 is SQVTM and CDR2 ANQGSEA. The sorting of PBMCs gave CD4+ and CD8+ T cells. This clone was counted a few times. Extracted RNA was reverse transcribed, and the resulting cDNA served as sequencing template. Profiled with immunoSEQ multiplex PCR; TCRdb holds only in-frame clones, not every one. This repertoire shows 140,000 to 150,000 clones, approximately 45% found once; its top ten account for roughly 7.5%.

The chain employs TRBV29-1 and TRBJ1-2; TRBD1 aligns across 8 bases. The sequence came from a human donor with alopecia areata. Sequencing used CD4+ T cells sorted from blood. As DNA, the CDR3 is TGCAGCGAATACAGGGGGGGCTATGGCTACACCTTC. Translation: CSEYRGGYGYTF.